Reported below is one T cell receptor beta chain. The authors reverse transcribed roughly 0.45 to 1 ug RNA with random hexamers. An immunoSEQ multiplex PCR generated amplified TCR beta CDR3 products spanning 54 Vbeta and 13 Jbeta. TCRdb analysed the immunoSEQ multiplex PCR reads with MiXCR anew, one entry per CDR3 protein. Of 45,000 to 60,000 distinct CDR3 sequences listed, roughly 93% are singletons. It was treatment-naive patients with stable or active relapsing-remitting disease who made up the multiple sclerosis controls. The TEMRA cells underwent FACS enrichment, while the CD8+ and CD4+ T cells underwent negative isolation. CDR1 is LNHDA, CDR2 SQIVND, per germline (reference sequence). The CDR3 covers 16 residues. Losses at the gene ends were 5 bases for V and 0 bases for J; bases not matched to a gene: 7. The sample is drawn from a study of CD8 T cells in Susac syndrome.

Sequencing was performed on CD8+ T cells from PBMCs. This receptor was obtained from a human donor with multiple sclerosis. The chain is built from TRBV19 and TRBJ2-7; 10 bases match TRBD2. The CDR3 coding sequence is TGTGCCAGTAGTTTTCTAGCGGGGGCGCACTCCTACGAGCAGTACTTC. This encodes CASSFLAGAHSYEQYF.